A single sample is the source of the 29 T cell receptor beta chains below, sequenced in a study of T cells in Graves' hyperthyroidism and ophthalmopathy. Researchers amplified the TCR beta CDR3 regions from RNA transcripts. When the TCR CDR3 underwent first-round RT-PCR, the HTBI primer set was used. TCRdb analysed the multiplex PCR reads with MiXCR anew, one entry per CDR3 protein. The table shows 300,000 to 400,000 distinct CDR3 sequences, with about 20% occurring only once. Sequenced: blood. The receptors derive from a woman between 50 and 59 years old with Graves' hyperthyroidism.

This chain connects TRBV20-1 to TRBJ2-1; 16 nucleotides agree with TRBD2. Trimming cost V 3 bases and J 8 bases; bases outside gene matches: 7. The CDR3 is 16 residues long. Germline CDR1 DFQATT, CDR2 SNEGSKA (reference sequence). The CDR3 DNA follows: TGCAGTGCTAGCCCAGGGACTAGCGGGGGGGCCGATGAGCAGTTCTTC. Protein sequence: CSASPGTSGGADEQFF.

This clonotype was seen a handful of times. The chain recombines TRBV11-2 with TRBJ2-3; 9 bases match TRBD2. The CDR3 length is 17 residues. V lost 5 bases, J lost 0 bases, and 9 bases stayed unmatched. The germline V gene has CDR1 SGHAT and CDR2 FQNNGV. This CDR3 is CASSPGASGESTDTQYF. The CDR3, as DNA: TGTGCCAGCAGCCCCGGGGCTAGCGGGGAAAGCACAGATACGCAGTATTTT.

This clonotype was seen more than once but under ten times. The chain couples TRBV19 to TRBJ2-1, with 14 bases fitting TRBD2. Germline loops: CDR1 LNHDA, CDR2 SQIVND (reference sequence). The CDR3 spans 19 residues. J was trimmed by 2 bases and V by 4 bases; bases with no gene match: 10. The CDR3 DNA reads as TGTGCCAGTAGTACGGGACTAGCGGGAGCCGAGGACCCCTACAATGAGCAGTTCTTC. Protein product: CASSTGLAGAEDPYNEQFF. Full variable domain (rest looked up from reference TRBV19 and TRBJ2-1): DGGITQSPKYLFRKEGQNVTLSCEQNLNHDAMYWYRQDPGQGLRLIYYSQIVNDFQKGDIAEGYSVSREKKESFPLTVTSAQKNPTAFYLCASSTGLAGAEDPYNEQFFGPGTRLTVL.

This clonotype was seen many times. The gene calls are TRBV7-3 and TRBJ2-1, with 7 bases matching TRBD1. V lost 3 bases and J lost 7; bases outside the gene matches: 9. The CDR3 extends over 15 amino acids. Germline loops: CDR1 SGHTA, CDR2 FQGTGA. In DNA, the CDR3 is TGTGCCAGCAGCTTGGAAGGGGGCAAGGGAAATGAGCAGTTCTTC. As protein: CASSLEGGKGNEQFF.

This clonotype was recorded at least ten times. This CDR3 reads CSARGDMNTEAFF. CDR3 in DNA: TGCAGTGCTAGGGGAGATATGAACACTGAAGCTTTCTTT. The genes are TRBV20-1 and TRBJ1-1, with no clear D. V was shortened by 3 bases and J by 0 bases, with 8 bases between the two germline ends. There are 13 residues in the CDR3. The germline gives CDR1 DFQATT, CDR2 SNEGSKA (reference sequence).

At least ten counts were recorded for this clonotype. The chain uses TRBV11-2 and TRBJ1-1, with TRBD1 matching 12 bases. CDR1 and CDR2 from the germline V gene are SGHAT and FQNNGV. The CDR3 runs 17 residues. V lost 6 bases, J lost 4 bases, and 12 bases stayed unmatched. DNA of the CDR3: TGTGCCAGCAGACGTCCGGGACAGGGGGCTGGTGGCACTGAAGCTTTCTTT. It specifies CASRRPGQGAGGTEAFF.

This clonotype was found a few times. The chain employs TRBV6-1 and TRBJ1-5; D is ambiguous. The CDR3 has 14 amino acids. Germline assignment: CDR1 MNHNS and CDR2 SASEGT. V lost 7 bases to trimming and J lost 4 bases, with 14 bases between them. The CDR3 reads CASTSYGPNQPQHF. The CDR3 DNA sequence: TGTGCCAGCACAAGTTACGGGCCGAATCAGCCCCAGCATTTT.

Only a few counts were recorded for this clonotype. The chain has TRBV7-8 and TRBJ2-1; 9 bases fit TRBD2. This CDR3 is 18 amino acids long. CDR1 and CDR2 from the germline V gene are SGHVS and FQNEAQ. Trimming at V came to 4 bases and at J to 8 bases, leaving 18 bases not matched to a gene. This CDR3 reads CASSSTLQLAGRRDEQFF. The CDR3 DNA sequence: TGTGCCAGCAGCTCAACACTTCAACTAGCGGGCCGGAGGGATGAGCAGTTCTTC.

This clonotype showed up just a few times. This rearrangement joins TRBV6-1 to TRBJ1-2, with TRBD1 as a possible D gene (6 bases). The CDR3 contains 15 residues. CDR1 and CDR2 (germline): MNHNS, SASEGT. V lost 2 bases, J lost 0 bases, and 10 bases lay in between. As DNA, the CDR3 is TGTGCCAGCAGTGAACGACAGGTTCCTAACTATGGCTACACCTTC. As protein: CASSERQVPNYGYTF.

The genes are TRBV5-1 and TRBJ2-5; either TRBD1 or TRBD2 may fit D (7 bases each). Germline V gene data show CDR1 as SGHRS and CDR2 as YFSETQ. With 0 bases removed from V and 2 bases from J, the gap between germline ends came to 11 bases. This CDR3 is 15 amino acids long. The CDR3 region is CASSLVQGGQETQYF. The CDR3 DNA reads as TGCGCCAGCAGCTTGGTGCAGGGGGGGCAAGAGACCCAGTACTTC. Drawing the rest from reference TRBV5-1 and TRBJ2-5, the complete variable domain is KAGVTQTPRYLIKTRGQQVTLSCSPISGHRSVSWYQQTPGQGLQFLFEYFSETQRNKGNFPGRFSGRQFSNSRSEMNVSTLELGDSALYLCASSLVQGGQETQYFGPGTRLLVL.

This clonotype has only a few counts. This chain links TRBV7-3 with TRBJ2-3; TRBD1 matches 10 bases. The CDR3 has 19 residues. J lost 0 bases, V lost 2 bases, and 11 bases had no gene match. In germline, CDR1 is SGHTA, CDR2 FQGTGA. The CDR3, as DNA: TGTGCCAGCAGCTTATCGGGACAGGGGATAGGTTCTAGCACAGATACGCAGTATTTT. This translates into CASSLSGQGIGSSTDTQYF.

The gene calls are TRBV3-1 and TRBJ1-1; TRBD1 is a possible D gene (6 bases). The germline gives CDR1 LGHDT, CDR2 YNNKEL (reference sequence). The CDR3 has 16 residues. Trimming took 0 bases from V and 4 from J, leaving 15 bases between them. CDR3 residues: CASSQDGGAQGTEAFF. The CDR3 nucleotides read TGTGCCAGCAGCCAAGATGGGGGGGCGCAGGGCACTGAAGCTTTCTTT.

Here the CDR3 reads CSAQGGRGEKLFF. In DNA form, the CDR3 reads TGCAGTGCTCAGGGGGGGCGAGGTGAAAAACTGTTTTTT. The chain has TRBV20-1 and TRBJ1-4; 7 nucleotides align to TRBD1. The junction had 7 bases not matched to a gene; V was cut back by 5 bases and J by 7 bases. The CDR3 extends over 13 amino acids. Germline V gene data show CDR1 as DFQATT and CDR2 as SNEGSKA (reference sequence).

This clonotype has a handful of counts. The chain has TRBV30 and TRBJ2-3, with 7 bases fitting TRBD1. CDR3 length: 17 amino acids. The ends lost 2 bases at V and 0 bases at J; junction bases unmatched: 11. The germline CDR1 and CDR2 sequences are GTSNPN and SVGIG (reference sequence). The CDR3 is CAWSPKTGKYSTDTQYF. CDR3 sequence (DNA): TGTGCCTGGAGTCCGAAGACAGGGAAATATAGCACAGATACGCAGTATTTT.

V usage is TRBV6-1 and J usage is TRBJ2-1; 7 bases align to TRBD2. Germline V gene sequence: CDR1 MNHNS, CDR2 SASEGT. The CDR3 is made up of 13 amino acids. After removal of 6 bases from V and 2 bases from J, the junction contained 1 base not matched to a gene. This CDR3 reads CASSGTTYNEQFF. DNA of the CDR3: TGTGCCAGCAGCGGGACTACCTACAATGAGCAGTTCTTC.

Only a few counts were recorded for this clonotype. CDR3 amino acids: CASSLEVSSGANVLTF. CDR3 coding DNA: TGCGCCAGCAGCTTGGAAGTAAGCTCTGGGGCCAACGTCCTGACTTTC. The chain has TRBV5-1 and TRBJ2-6; D is undetermined. Germline V lookup: CDR1 SGHRS, CDR2 YFSETQ. The CDR3 sequence is 16 residues long. Trimming took off 0 bases at V and 0 bases at J, with 7 bases between the two ends.

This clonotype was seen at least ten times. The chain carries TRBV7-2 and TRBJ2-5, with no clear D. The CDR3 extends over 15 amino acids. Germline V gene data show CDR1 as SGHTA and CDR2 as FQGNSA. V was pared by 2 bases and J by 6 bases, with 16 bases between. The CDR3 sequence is CASSLYASLPQTQYF. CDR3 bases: TGTGCCAGCAGCTTATATGCGAGTCTCCCTCAGACCCAGTACTTC. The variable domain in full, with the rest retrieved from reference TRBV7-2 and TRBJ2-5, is GAGVSQSPSNKVTEKGKDVELRCDPISGHTALYWYRQSLGQGLEFLIYFQGNSAPDKSGLPSDRFSAERTGGSVSTLTIQRTQQEDSAVYLCASSLYASLPQTQYFGPGTRLLVL.

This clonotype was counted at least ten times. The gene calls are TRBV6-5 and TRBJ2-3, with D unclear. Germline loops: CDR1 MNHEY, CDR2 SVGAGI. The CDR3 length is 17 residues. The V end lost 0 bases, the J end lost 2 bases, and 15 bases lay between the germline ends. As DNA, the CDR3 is TGTGCCAGCAGTTACTCGATAGTAGGACGGACCACAGATACGCAGTATTTT. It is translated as CASSYSIVGRTTDTQYF.

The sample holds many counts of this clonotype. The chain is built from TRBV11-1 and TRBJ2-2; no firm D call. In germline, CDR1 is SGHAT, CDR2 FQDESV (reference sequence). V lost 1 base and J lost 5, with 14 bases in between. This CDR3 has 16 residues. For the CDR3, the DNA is TGTGCCAGCAGCTTAGAATGGCCTACCTCAACCGGGGAGCTGTTTTTT. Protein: CASSLEWPTSTGELFF.

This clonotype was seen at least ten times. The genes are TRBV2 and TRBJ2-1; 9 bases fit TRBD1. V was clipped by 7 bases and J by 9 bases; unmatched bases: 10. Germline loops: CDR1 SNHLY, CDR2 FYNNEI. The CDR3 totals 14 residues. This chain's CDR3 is CASTLNTGGGEQFF. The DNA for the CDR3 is TGTGCCAGCACCCTGAACACAGGGGGCGGTGAGCAGTTCTTC.

The CDR3: CASSLGGPDSPLHF. The CDR3 bases are TGTGCCAGCAGTTTAGGAGGGCCTGATTCACCCCTCCACTTT. The rearrangement uses TRBV12-3 or TRBV12-4 and TRBJ1-6; D not certain. Trimming removed 1 base at V and 8 bases at J, with 9 bases between. This CDR3 is 14 amino acids long.

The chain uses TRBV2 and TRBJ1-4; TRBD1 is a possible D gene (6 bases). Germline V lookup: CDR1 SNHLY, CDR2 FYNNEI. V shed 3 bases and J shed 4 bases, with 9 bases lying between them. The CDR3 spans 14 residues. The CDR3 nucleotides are TGTGCCAGCAGTGAGGGACATGTTAATGAAAAACTGTTTTTT. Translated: CASSEGHVNEKLFF.

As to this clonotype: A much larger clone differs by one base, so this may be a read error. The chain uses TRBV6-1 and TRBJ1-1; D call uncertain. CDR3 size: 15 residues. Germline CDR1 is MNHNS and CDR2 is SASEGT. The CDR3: CASSEVGGGYTEASF. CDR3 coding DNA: TGTGCCAGCAGTGAGGTCGGCGGAGGATACACTGAAGCTTCCTTT.

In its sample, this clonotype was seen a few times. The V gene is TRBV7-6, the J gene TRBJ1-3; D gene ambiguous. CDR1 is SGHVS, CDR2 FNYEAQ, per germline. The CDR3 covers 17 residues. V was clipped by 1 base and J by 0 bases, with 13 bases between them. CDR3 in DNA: TGTGCCAGCAGCTTAGAAAGGGAGACGGGCTCTGGAAACACCATATATTTT. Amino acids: CASSLERETGSGNTIYF.

CDR3 in amino acids: CASSHPWTGELFF. The DNA of the CDR3 is TGTGCCAGCAGCCACCCGTGGACCGGGGAGCTGTTTTTT. The chain employs TRBV7-9 and TRBJ2-2; D gene ambiguous. Between the trimmed V and J ends, which lost 5 bases and 5 bases, there was a span of 9 bases. Germline V gives CDR1 SEHNR, CDR2 FQNEAQ (reference sequence). CDR3 length equals 13 residues.

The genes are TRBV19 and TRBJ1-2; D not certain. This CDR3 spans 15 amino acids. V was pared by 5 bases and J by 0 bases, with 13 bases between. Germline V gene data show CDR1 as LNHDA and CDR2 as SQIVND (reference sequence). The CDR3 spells CASSDSWGANYGYTF. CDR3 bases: TGTGCCAGTAGTGACTCTTGGGGTGCTAACTATGGCTACACCTTC.

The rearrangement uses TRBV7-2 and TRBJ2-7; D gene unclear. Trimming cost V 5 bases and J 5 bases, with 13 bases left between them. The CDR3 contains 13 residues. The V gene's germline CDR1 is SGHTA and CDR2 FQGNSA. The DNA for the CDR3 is TGTGCCAGCAGCCCCGGGTGGTATAACGAGCAGTACTTC. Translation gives CASSPGWYNEQYF.

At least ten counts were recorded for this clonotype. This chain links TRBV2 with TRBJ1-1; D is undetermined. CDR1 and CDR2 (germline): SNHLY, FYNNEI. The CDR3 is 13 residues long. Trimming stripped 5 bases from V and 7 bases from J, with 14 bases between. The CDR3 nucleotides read TGTGCCAGCAGTCGCGAATTTGCGGGTGAAGCTTTCTTT. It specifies CASSREFAGEAFF.

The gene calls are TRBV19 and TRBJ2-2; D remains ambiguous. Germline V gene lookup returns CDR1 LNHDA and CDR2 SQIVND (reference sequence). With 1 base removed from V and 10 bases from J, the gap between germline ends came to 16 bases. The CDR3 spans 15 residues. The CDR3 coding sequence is TGTGCCAGTAGTATAGCCGCCCTAGGAGCAGAGGAGCTGTTTTTT. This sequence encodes CASSIAALGAEELFF.